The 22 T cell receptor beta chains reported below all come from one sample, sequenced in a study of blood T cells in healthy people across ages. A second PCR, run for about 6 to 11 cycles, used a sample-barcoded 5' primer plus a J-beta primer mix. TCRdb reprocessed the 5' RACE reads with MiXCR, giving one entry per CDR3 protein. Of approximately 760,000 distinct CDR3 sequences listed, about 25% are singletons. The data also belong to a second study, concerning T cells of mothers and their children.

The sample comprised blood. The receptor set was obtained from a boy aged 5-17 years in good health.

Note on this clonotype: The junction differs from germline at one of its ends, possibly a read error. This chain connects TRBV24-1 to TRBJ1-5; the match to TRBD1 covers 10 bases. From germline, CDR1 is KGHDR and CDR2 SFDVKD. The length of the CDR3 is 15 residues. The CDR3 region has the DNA TGTGCCACCAGTGATGGGGACAGGGGCAACCAGCCCCAGCATTTT. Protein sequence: CATSDGDRGNQPQHF.

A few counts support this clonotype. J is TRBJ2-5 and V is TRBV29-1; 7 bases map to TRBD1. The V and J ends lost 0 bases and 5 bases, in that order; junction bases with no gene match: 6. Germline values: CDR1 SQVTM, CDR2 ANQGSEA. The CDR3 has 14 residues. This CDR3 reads CSVEDPDRVETQYF. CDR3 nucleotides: TGCAGCGTTGAAGACCCCGACAGGGTTGAGACCCAGTACTTC.

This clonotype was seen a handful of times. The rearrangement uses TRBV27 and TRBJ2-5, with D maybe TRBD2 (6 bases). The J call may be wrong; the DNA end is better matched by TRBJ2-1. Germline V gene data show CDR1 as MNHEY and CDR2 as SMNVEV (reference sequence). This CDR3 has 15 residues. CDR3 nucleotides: TGTGCCAGCAGTCCGCTCCAGCGGGTATACAATGAGCAGTTCTTC. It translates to CASSPLQRVYNEQFF.

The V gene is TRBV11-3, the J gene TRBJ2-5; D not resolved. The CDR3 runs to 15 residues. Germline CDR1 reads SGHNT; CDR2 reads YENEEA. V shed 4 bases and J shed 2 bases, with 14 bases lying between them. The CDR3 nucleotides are TGTGCCAGCAGCTCGCCCAGAAGCCAACAAGAGACCCAGTACTTC. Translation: CASSSPRSQQETQYF.

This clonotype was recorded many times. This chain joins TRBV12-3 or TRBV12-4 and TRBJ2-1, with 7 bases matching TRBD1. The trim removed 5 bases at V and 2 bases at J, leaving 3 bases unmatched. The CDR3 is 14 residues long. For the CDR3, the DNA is TGTGCCAGCAGTCTCGGGACAGCCTACAATGAGCAGTTCTTC. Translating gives CASSLGTAYNEQFF.

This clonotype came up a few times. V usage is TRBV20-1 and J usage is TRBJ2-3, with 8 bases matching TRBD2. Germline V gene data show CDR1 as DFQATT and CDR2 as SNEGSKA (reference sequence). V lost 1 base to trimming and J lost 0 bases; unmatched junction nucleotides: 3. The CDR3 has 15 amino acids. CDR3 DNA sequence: TGCAGTGCTAGAGTGAGCGGGGGTAGCACAGATACGCAGTATTTT. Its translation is CSARVSGGSTDTQYF.

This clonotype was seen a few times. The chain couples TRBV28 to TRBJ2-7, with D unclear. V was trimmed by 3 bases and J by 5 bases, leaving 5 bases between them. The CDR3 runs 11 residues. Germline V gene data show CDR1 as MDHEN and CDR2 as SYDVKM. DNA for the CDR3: TGTGCCAGCAGTTTGATGGACGAGCAGTACTTC. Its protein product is CASSLMDEQYF.

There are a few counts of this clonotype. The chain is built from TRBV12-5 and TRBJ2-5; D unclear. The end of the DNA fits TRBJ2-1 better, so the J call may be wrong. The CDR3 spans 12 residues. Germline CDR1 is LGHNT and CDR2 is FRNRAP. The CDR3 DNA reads TGTGCTAGTGGTTTGCTCTACAATGAGCAGTTCTTC. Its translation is CASGLLYNEQFF.

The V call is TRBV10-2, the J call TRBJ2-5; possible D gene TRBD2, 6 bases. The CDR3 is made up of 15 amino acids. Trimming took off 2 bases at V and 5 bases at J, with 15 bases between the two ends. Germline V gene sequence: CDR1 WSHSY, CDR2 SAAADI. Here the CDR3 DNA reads TGCGCCAGCAGTGAGGGACGACTAGTAAGGGAGACCCAGTACTTC. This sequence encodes CASSEGRLVRETQYF.

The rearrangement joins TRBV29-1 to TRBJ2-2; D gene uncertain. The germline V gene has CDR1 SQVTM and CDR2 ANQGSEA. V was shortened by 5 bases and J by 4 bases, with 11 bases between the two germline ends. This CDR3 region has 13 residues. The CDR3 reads CSVTQQSTGELFF. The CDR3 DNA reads TGCAGCGTTACCCAACAGAGCACCGGGGAGCTGTTTTTT.

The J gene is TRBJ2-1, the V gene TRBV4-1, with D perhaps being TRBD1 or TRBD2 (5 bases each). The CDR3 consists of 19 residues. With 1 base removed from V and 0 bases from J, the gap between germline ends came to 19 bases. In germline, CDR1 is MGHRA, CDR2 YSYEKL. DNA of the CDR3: TGCGCCAGCAGCCAAGGACCTATGGGGGATTCGAGCTCCTACAATGAGCAGTTCTTC. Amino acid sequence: CASSQGPMGDSSSYNEQFF.

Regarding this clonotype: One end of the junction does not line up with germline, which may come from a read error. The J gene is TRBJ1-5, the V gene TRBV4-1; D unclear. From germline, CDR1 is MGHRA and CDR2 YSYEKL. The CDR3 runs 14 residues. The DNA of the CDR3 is TGCGCCAGCAGCCAAGAAGGTGGTTTTGGTCCCCCCCTTTTT. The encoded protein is CASSQEGGFGPPLF.

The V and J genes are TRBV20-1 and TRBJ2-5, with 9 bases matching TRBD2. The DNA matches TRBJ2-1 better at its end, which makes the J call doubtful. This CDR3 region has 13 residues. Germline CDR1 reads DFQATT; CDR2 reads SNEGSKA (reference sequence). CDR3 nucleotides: TGCAGTGCCCCCGGGACTAGCATGAATGAGCAGTTCTTC. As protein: CSAPGTSMNEQFF.

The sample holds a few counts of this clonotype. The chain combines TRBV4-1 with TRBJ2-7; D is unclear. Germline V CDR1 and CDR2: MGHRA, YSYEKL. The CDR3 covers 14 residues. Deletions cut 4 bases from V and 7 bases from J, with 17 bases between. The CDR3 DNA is TGCGCCAGCAGCCCTCCGGGCTTCCTGGGGGAGCAGTACTTC. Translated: CASSPPGFLGEQYF.

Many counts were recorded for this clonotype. The chain's CDR3 is CASSFGGGTEAFF. The CDR3, as DNA: TGTGCCAGCAGCTTCGGGGGTGGCACTGAAGCTTTCTTT. The chain recombines TRBV7-9 with TRBJ1-1; D might be TRBD1 (5 bases). This CDR3 has 13 amino acids. V lost 3 bases and J lost 4, with 9 bases in between. CDR1 is SEHNR and CDR2 is FQNEAQ in the germline V gene (reference sequence).

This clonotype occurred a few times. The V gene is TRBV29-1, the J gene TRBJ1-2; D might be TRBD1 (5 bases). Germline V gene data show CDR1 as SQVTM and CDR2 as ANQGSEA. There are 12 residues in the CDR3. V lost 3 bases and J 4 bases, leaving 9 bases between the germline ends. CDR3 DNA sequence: TGCAGCGTTGATCGCGGGGGCTATGGCTACACCTTC. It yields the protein CSVDRGGYGYTF.

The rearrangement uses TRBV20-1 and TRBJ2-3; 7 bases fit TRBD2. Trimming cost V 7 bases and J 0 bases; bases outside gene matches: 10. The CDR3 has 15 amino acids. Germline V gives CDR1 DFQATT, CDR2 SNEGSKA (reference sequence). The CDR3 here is CSGGGGSLSTDTQYF. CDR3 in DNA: TGCAGTGGAGGTGGCGGGAGTTTGAGCACAGATACGCAGTATTTT.

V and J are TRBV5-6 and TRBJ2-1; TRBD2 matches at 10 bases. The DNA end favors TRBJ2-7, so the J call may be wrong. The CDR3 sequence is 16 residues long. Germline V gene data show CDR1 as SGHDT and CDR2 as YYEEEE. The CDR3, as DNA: TGTGCCAGCAGCTTGGGGGCTAGCGGGAGACGCTACGAGCAGTACTTC. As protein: CASSLGASGRRYEQYF.

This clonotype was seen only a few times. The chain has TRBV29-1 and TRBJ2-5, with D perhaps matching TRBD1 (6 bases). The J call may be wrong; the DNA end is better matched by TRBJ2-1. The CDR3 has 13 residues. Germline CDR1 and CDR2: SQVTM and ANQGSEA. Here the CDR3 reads CSGGPRLAAEQFF. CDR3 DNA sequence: TGCAGCGGGGGGCCTCGACTTGCGGCTGAGCAGTTCTTC.

For the CDR3, the DNA is TGTGCCAGCAGCCAAGATGGACGAGGCTTTAATGAAAAACTGTTTTTT. Its protein product is CASSQDGRGFNEKLFF. The V gene is TRBV4-2, the J gene TRBJ1-4; D remains unclear. CDR1 is LGHNA, CDR2 YNFKEQ, per germline. Trimming took 0 bases from V and 4 from J, leaving 12 bases between them. The CDR3 contains 16 residues.

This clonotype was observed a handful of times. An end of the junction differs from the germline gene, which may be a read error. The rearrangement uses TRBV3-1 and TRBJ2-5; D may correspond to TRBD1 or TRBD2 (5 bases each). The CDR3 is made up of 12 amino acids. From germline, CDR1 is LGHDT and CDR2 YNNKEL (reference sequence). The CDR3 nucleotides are TGTGCCAGCAGCTATATCCGGGGCCAGATAGGCTTC. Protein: CASSYIRGQIGF.

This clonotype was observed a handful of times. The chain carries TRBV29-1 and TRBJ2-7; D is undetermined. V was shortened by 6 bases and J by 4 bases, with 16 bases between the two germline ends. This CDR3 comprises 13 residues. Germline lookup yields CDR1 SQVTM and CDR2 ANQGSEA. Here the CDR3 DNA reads TGCAGCGTCGCCGGGTCAGGAATTTACGAGCAGTACTTC. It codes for CSVAGSGIYEQYF.